A selection of T cell receptor beta chains follows, all from one sample in a study of control samples from healthy donors and cancer patients. Data came from immunoSEQ multiplex PCR; TCRdb stores just in-frame clones and leaves some out. The sample records some 13,000 clones, approximately 77% being singletons. The sequencing sample was made of formalin-fixed, paraffin-embedded tissue. The receptors were sampled from a male donor with melanoma. Both conserved end residues are part of each CDR3. Some rows have no size entry. The others give once, few or many, or a class for an expanded clone.

CDR3 length	V gene	clone size	J gene	CDR3 protein
16	TRBV11-3	once	TRBJ2-1	CASSLAVGGALGEQFF
15	TRBV4-3	NA	TRBJ2-3	CASSSFAGSPDTQYF
16	TRBV11-2	NA	TRBJ2-3	CASSPRLFSSTDTQYF
16	TRBV4-2	NA	TRBJ2-3	CASSQDPGQGTDTQYF
11	TRBV29-1	once	TRBJ1-1	CSVAVGTEAFF
15	TRBV5-1	NA	TRBJ2-1	CASSLFGTPSNEQFF
14	TRBV4-2	NA	TRBJ2-7	CASSPGQGTYEQYF
14	TRBV4-2	NA	TRBJ2-5	CASSRERSDSTQYF
14	TRBV2	NA	TRBJ2-1	CANRLAGAQPEQFF
15	TRBV2	NA	TRBJ2-7	CASSVSGLPTYEQYF
16	TRBV5-6	NA	TRBJ2-5	CASSSRDRAFQETQYF
11	TRBV29-1	NA	TRBJ2-3	CSGANTDTQYF
15	TRBV5-6	NA	TRBJ2-1	CASRRRDSNYNEQFF
15	TRBV3-1/TRBV3-2	few	TRBJ2-2	CASSQLVRNTGELFF